The 25 T cell receptor beta chains listed next were all sequenced from one sample in a study of shared clonotypes between healthy human individuals. Measured with immunoSEQ multiplex PCR; TCRdb has only the in-frame clones, and not every one. The table includes approximately 530,000 clones, 90% to 97% detected once. Sequencing was performed on naive CD4+ T cells sorted from blood. Subset specified: CD45RA+ positively selected. The receptor source for this set is a woman aged 25-40 years in good health.

The rearrangement joins TRBV6-5 to TRBJ1-5; 11 positions match TRBD1. J lost 6 bases, V lost 6 bases, and 7 bases had no gene match. This CDR3 is built from 15 residues. The germline CDR1 and CDR2 sequences are MNHEY and SVGAGI. The CDR3 reads CASRRTGGVGQPQHF. DNA for the CDR3: TGTGCCAGCAGAAGGACAGGGGGCGTAGGTCAGCCCCAGCATTTT.

The rearrangement uses TRBV30 and TRBJ1-4; D call uncertain. The CDR3 runs 16 residues. Trimming removed 2 bases from V and 5 bases from J, with 18 bases in between. The germline V gene encodes CDR1 GTSNPN and CDR2 SVGIG (reference sequence). This chain's CDR3 is CAWSPPLTAGNEKLFF. Here the CDR3 DNA reads TGTGCCTGGAGTCCCCCCTTGACGGCTGGAAATGAAAAACTGTTTTTT.

The J gene is TRBJ2-1, the V gene TRBV2, with 8 bases lining up with TRBD2. The CDR3 totals 14 residues. The junction had 6 bases not matched to a gene; V was cut back by 6 bases and J by 5 bases. Looked up from germline, CDR1 is SNHLY and CDR2 is FYNNEI. CDR3 bases: TGTGCCAGCAGGAGTCGGGAGGGGCACAATGAGCAGTTCTTC. Protein: CASRSREGHNEQFF.

The CDR3 sequence: CASSFTTGKSYEQYF. DNA of the CDR3: TGTGCCAGCAGCTTCACGACAGGGAAATCCTACGAGCAGTACTTC. The V gene is TRBV7-9, the J gene TRBJ2-7, with 7 positions matching TRBD1. The CDR3 covers 15 residues. Germline lookup yields CDR1 SEHNR and CDR2 FQNEAQ (reference sequence). Losses at the gene ends were 3 bases for V and 1 base for J; bases not matched to a gene: 6.

J is TRBJ2-2 and V is TRBV5-4; perhaps TRBD1 as D (5 bases). The CDR3 extends over 13 amino acids. V dropped 2 bases and J dropped 6 bases, with 8 bases sitting between them. Germline lookup yields CDR1 SGHNT and CDR2 YYREEE (reference sequence). CDR3 amino acids: CASSLPGSGELFF. As DNA, the CDR3 is TGTGCCAGCAGCTTACCAGGGTCCGGGGAGCTGTTTTTT.

The chain employs TRBV29-1 and TRBJ2-3; TRBD1 or TRBD2 may be the D gene (7 bases each). Germline V gene lookup returns CDR1 SQVTM and CDR2 ANQGSEA. The CDR3 length is 15 residues. Trimming took 7 bases from V and 0 from J, leaving 17 bases between them. The DNA of the CDR3 is TGCAGCGCAGAGGGGGCTAGCGGAAGCACAGATACGCAGTATTTT. It codes for CSAEGASGSTDTQYF.

This clone was counted once. V gene TRBV2 combines with J gene TRBJ1-5; tentatively, D is TRBD1 (6 bases). Trimming took off 3 bases at V and 3 bases at J, with 15 bases between the two ends. This CDR3 contains 16 residues. Germline values: CDR1 SNHLY, CDR2 FYNNEI. The CDR3 DNA reads as TGTGCCAGCAGTGAGCAGGGGAGGGGAAACAATCAGCCCCAGCATTTT. Its translation is CASSEQGRGNNQPQHF. The entire variable domain, with the rest obtained from reference TRBV2 and TRBJ1-5, is as follows: EPEVTQTPSHQVTQMGQEVILRCVPISNHLYFYWYRQILGQKVEFLVSFYNNEISEKSEIFDDQFSVERPDGSNFTLKIRSTKLEDSAMYFCASSEQGRGNNQPQHFGDGTRLSIL.

The chain is built from TRBV4-1 and TRBJ2-5; the D gene could be TRBD1 or TRBD2 (5 bases each). V gave up 2 bases and J gave up 1 base, with 11 bases separating them. This CDR3 region has 15 residues. CDR1 is MGHRA and CDR2 is YSYEKL in the germline V gene. As DNA, the CDR3 is TGCGCCAGCAGCCAACAAACTAGGGGCCAAGAGACCCAGTACTTC. Translated: CASSQQTRGQETQYF.

The chain uses TRBV5-1 and TRBJ2-2; 7 bases map to TRBD1. The CDR3 runs to 15 residues. The J segment lost 2 bases and the V segment lost 7 bases, leaving 8 bases of the junction unmatched. CDR1 and CDR2 (germline): SGHRS, YFSETQ. The DNA of the CDR3 is TGCGCCAGCTTCCCCGGGACAGAAAACACCGGGGAGCTGTTTTTT. Protein product: CASFPGTENTGELFF.

This chain links TRBV18 with TRBJ2-5; D is possibly TRBD1 (7 bases). The V end was cut by 3 bases, the J end by 2 bases, with 10 bases between. Germline V CDR1 and CDR2: KGHSH, LQKENI. The CDR3 spans 14 residues. The CDR3 loop is CASSPTGRQETQYF. The CDR3 DNA sequence: TGTGCCAGCTCACCGACAGGGAGGCAAGAGACCCAGTACTTC.

This clone was picked up one time. The rearrangement links TRBV18 to TRBJ1-1; no reliable D call. The CDR3 has 17 residues. CDR1 and CDR2 (germline): KGHSH, LQKENI. V was cut by 2 bases and J by 0 bases, with 16 bases left in between. The CDR3 loop is CASSPGSLYTLNTEAFF. The DNA of the CDR3 is TGTGCCAGCTCACCAGGGTCCCTTTACACCTTGAACACTGAAGCTTTCTTT.

In nucleotides, the CDR3 is TGTGCCAGCTCACTTCGTGGGGCGAACACCGGGGAGCTGTTTTTT. Protein sequence: CASSLRGANTGELFF. V is TRBV18 and J is TRBJ2-2; D gene unclear. Germline V gene sequence: CDR1 KGHSH, CDR2 LQKENI. V was pared by 4 bases and J by 0 bases, with 9 bases between. The CDR3 loop spans 15 amino acids.

The gene calls are TRBV27 and TRBJ1-5; 7 positions agree with TRBD1. CDR3 length equals 15 residues. The germline gives CDR1 MNHEY, CDR2 SMNVEV (reference sequence). Trimming cost V 8 bases and J 1 base; bases outside gene matches: 8. CDR3 sequence: CASGGQGVSNQPQHF. CDR3 nucleotide sequence: TGTGCCAGCGGGGGCCAGGGGGTGAGCAATCAGCCCCAGCATTTT.

The chain has TRBV2 and TRBJ1-3; maybe TRBD1 (5 bases). The germline CDR1 and CDR2 sequences are SNHLY and FYNNEI. The germline V and J ends were trimmed by 6 bases and 3 bases, with 12 bases remaining between them. There are 14 residues in the CDR3. CDR3 protein: CASSQGTDGNTIYF. The CDR3 DNA is TGTGCCAGCAGCCAAGGGACCGATGGAAACACCATATATTTT. Using reference TRBV2 and TRBJ1-3 for the parts outside the CDR3, the full variable domain is EPEVTQTPSHQVTQMGQEVILRCVPISNHLYFYWYRQILGQKVEFLVSFYNNEISEKSEIFDDQFSVERPDGSNFTLKIRSTKLEDSAMYFCASSQGTDGNTIYFGEGSWLTVV.

The chain joins TRBV19 to TRBJ1-3; no clear D. Germline V gene lookup returns CDR1 LNHDA and CDR2 SQIVND (reference sequence). V was shortened by 7 bases and J by 2 bases, with 12 bases between the two germline ends. The CDR3 consists of 14 residues. CDR3 nucleotide sequence: TGTGCCAGTACCCTACGTCGTCCTGGAAACACCATATATTTT. The encoded protein is CASTLRRPGNTIYF.

The chain links TRBV10-3 to TRBJ2-7; tentatively, D is TRBD1 or TRBD2 (5 bases each). CDR1 is ENHRY and CDR2 is SYGVKD in the germline V gene. V gave up 4 bases and J gave up 1 base, with 11 bases separating them. The CDR3 has 14 amino acids. CDR3 sequence (DNA): TGTGCCATCAGTGGGGACGGAATATCCTACGAGCAGTACTTC. Residues: CAISGDGISYEQYF.

The chain combines TRBV15 with TRBJ2-1; no clear D gene. This CDR3 spans 16 amino acids. CDR1 is LNHNV and CDR2 is YYDKDF in the germline V gene (reference sequence). Trimming removed 5 bases at V and 4 bases at J, with 18 bases between. CDR3 in DNA: TGTGCCACCAGCGTCGGTAGGAGTAATCGATACAATGAGCAGTTCTTC. Translated, it gives CATSVGRSNRYNEQFF.

The chain is built from TRBV9 and TRBJ2-7; no clear D gene. Trimming left V 4 bases short and J 0 bases short, with 5 bases between. Germline V gives CDR1 SGDLS, CDR2 YYNGEE. The CDR3 runs to 12 residues. In DNA, the CDR3 is TGTGCCAGCAGCCCCAACTCCTACGAGCAGTACTTC. It specifies CASSPNSYEQYF.

This chain uses TRBV18 with TRBJ1-2; 7 nucleotides line up with TRBD1. The trim removed 5 bases at V and 4 bases at J, leaving 7 bases unmatched. Germline V lookup: CDR1 KGHSH, CDR2 LQKENI. CDR3 length equals 14 residues. CDR3 sequence: CASSTNRDSYGYTF. The DNA for the CDR3 is TGTGCCAGCTCAACAAACCGGGACAGCTATGGCTACACCTTC. The full variable domain, in which reference TRBV18 and TRBJ1-2 provide the parts outside the CDR3, is NAGVMQNPRHLVRRRGQEARLRCSPMKGHSHVYWYRQLPEEGLKFMVYLQKENIIDESGMPKERFSAEFPKEGPSILRIQQVVRGDSAAYFCASSTNRDSYGYTFGSGTRLTVV.

On this clone: Other DNA sequences of this sample code for an identical CDR3. V and J are TRBV30 and TRBJ2-7, with a possible D match to TRBD2 (5 bases). The V end lost 1 base, the J end lost 2 bases, and 6 bases lay between the germline ends. CDR1 is GTSNPN, CDR2 SVGIG, per germline (reference sequence). The CDR3 consists of 12 residues. The CDR3: CAWSGTPYEQYF. For the CDR3, the DNA is TGTGCCTGGAGTGGGACTCCCTACGAGCAGTACTTC.

The J gene is TRBJ2-1, the V gene TRBV27; D is uncertain. The length of the CDR3 is 15 residues. CDR1 MNHEY and CDR2 SMNVEV come from the germline V gene (reference sequence). Trimming shortened V by 3 bases and J by 6 bases, and 15 bases separated the two germline ends. The DNA of the CDR3 is TGTGCCAGCAGTTTTAGCAGAAGTTGGGTCAATGAGCAGTTCTTC. Its translation is CASSFSRSWVNEQFF.

The chain employs TRBV7-6 and TRBJ2-5; possibly TRBD2 for D (5 bases). Matching the DNA end better, TRBJ2-7 makes the J call doubtful. CDR3 size: 18 residues. The germline CDR1 and CDR2 sequences are SGHVS and FNYEAQ. Here the CDR3 reads CASSLDLRGPSGNYEQYF. CDR3 nucleotide sequence: TGTGCCAGCAGCTTAGATCTACGAGGGCCTTCCGGCAACTACGAGCAGTACTTC.

This clone came up once. The chain carries TRBV28 and TRBJ2-7; D is perhaps TRBD1 or TRBD2 (5 bases each). Trimming shortened V by 8 bases and J by 5 bases, and 19 bases separated the two germline ends. This CDR3 contains 14 residues. In germline, CDR1 is MDHEN, CDR2 SYDVKM. Here the CDR3 reads CASDRGRGPNEQYF. Written as DNA, the CDR3 is TGTGCCAGCGATCGGGGAAGGGGTCCGAACGAGCAGTACTTC.

The chain joins TRBV5-1 to TRBJ1-5; the D is unclear. The V and J ends lost 0 bases and 6 bases respectively, with 16 bases between them. The V gene's germline CDR1 is SGHRS and CDR2 YFSETQ. The CDR3 is 16 residues long. This CDR3 reads CASSLGVMGEGQPQHF. The CDR3 region has the DNA TGCGCCAGCAGCTTGGGCGTTATGGGTGAGGGTCAGCCCCAGCATTTT.

The CDR3 loop reads CASSEEVSSYNEQFF. The CDR3 nucleotides are TGTGCCAGCAGTGAAGAAGTAAGCTCCTACAATGAGCAGTTCTTC. The chain joins TRBV6-1 to TRBJ2-1; D gene uncertain. The CDR3 is 15 amino acids. Germline assignment: CDR1 MNHNS and CDR2 SASEGT. V dropped 1 base and J dropped 0 bases, with 7 bases sitting between them.